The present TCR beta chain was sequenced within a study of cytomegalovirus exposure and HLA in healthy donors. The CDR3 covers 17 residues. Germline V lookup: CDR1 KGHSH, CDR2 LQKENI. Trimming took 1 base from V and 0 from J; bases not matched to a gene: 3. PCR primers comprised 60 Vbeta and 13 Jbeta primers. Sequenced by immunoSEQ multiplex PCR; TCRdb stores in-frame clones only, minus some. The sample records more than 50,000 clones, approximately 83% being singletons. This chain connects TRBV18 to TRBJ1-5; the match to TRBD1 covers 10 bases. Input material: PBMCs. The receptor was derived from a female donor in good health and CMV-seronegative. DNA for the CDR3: TGTGCCAGCTCACCACGGGACAGGGGACATAGCAATCAGCCCCAGCATTTT. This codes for CASSPRDRGHSNQPQHF.